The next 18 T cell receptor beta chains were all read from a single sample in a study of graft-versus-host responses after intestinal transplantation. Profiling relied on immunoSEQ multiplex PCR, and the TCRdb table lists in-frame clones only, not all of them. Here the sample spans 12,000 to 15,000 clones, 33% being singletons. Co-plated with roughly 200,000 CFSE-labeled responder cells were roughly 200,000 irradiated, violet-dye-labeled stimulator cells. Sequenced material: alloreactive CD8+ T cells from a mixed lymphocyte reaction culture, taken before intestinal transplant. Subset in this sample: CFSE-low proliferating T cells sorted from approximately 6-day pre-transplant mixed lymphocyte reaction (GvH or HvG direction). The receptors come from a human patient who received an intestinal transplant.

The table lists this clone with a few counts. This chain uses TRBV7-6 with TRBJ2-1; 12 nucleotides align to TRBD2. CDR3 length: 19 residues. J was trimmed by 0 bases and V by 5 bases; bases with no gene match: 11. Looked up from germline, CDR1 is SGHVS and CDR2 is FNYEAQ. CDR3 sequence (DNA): TGTGCCAGCAGCCTGACGACTAGCGGGGGACCTAGCTCCTACAATGAGCAGTTCTTC. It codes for CASSLTTSGGPSSYNEQFF.

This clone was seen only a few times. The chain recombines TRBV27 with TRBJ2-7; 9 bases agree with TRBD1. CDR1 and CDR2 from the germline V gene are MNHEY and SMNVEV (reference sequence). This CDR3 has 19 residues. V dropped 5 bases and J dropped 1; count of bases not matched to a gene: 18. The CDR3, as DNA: TGTGCCAGCAGTCCTCTCCCGGTGGGACAGGGTTATTTATCCTACGAGCAGTACTTC. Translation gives CASSPLPVGQGYLSYEQYF.

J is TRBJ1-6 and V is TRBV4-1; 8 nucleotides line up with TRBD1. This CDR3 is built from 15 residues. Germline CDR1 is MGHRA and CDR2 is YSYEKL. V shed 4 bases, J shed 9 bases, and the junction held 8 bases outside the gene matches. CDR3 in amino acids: CASSLLQGGGSPLHF. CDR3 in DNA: TGCGCCAGCAGCCTACTACAGGGGGGAGGTTCACCCCTCCACTTT.

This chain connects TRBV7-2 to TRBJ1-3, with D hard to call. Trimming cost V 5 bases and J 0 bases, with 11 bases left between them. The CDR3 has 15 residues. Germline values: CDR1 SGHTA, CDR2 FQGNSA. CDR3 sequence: CASSLDISSGNTIYF. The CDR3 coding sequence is TGTGCCAGCAGCCTTGATATTAGCTCTGGAAACACCATATATTTT.

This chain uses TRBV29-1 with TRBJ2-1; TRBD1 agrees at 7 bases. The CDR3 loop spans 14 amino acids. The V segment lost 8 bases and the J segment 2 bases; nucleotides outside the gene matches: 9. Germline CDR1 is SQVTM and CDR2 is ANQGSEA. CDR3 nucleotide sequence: TGCAGCCTACGGGACAGCGGTCCCTACAATGAGCAGTTCTTC. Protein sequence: CSLRDSGPYNEQFF.

The CDR3 DNA reads TGCGCCAGCATAGGAGGCGGTACCTCCTACGAGCAGTACTTC. Its translation: CASIGGGTSYEQYF. The J gene is TRBJ2-7, the V gene TRBV10-2, with TRBD2 as a possible D gene (5 bases). Germline CDR1 and CDR2: WSHSY and SAAADI. V dropped 7 bases and J dropped 0 bases, with 13 bases sitting between them. The CDR3 runs 14 residues.

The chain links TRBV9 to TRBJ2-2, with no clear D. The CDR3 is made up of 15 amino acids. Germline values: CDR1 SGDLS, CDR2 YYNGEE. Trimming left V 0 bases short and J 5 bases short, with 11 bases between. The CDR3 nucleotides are TGTGCCAGCAGCGTAGAAACAGCTCTGACCGGGGAGCTGTTTTTT. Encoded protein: CASSVETALTGELFF.

The CDR3 coding sequence is TGCGCCAGCAGCCAATTCGAGGGGGGGTACGAGCAGTACTTC. It yields the protein CASSQFEGGYEQYF. V and J are TRBV4-3 and TRBJ2-7, with a tentative D call TRBD2 (7 bases). The V gene's germline CDR1 is LGHNA and CDR2 YSLEER. The CDR3 contains 14 residues. The V end was cut by 2 bases, the J end by 4 bases, with 12 bases between.

The DNA for the CDR3 is TGTGCCAGCTTTGCGTGGAACACTGAAGCTTTCTTT. It specifies CASFAWNTEAFF. The V call is TRBV7-9, the J call TRBJ1-1; no clear D gene. The CDR3 consists of 12 residues. The ends were cut back, 8 bases at V and 1 base at J, with 8 bases in the middle. Germline V gene data show CDR1 as SEHNR and CDR2 as FQNEAQ (reference sequence).

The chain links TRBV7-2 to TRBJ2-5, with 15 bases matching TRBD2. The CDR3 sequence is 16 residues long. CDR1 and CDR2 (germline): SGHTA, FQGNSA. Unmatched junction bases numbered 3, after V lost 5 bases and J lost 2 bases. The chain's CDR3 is CASSPGLAGGQETQYF. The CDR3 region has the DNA TGTGCCAGCAGCCCAGGACTAGCGGGGGGGCAAGAGACCCAGTACTTC.

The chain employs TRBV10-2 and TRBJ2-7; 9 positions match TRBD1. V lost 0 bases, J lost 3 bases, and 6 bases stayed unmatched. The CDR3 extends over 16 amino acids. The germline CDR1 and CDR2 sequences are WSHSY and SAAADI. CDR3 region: CASSESWDRVNYEQYF. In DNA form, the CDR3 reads TGCGCCAGCAGTGAGTCTTGGGACAGGGTAAACTACGAGCAGTACTTC.

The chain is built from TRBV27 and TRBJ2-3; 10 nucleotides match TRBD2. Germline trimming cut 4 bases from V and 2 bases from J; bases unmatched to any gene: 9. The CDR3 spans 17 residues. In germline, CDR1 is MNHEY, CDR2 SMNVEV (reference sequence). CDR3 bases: TGTGCCAGCAGTTCGATACCGGGACTAGCGCTCACAGATACGCAGTATTTT. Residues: CASSSIPGLALTDTQYF.

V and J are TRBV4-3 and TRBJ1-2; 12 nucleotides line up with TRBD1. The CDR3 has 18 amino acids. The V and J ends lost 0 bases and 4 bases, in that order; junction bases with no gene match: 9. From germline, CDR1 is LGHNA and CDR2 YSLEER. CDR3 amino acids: CASSQDGTGGAWGYGYTF. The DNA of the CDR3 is TGCGCCAGCAGCCAAGATGGGACAGGGGGCGCATGGGGCTATGGCTACACCTTC.

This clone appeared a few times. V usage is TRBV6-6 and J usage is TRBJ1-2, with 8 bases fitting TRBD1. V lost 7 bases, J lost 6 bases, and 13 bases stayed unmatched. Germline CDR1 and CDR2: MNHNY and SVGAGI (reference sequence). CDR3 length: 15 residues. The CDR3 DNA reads TGTGCCAGCACCTACAGGGGGTCCCCACTAGATGGCTACACCTTC. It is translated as CASTYRGSPLDGYTF.

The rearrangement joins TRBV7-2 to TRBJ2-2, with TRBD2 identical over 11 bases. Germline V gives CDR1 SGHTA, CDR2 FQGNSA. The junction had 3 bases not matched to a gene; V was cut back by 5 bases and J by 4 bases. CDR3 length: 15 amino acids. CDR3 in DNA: TGTGCCAGCAGCCGTGGACTAGCGGGCACCGGGGAGCTGTTTTTT. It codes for CASSRGLAGTGELFF.

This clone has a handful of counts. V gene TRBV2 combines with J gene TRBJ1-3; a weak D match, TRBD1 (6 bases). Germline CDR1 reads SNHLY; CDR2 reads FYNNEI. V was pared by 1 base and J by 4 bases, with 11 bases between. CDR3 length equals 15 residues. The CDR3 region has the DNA TGTGCCAGCAGTGAAGGCGGGGGGCCAGGAAACACCATATATTTT. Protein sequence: CASSEGGGPGNTIYF.

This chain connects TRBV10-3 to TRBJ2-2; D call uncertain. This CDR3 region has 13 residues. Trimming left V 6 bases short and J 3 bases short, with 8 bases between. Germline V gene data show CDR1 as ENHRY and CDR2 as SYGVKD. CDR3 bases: TGTGCCATCAGCCAGATCCACACCGGGGAGCTGTTTTTT. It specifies CAISQIHTGELFF.

CDR3 region: CAWSVGTGEYEQYF. CDR3 nucleotide sequence: TGTGCCTGGAGTGTGGGGACAGGAGAGTACGAGCAGTACTTC. V gene TRBV30 combines with J gene TRBJ2-7; 8 nucleotides agree with TRBD1. The CDR3 is 14 residues long. CDR1 is GTSNPN, CDR2 SVGIG, per germline (reference sequence). With V trimmed by 0 bases and J by 4 bases, 5 bases remained unmatched.